These T cell receptor beta chains were read from a single sample in a study of blood T cell repertoires in COVID-19. Using immunoSEQ multiplex PCR, the repertoire was profiled, and TCRdb retains in-frame clones only, with some absent. In the table there are about 320,000 clones, approximately 88% of which are singletons. Sequenced input: PBMCs or T cells enriched from blood (not recorded which). The source is a man between 60 and 70 years old who had recovered from COVID-19. Each CDR3 is given with its conserved first and last residue. Fields, in order: clone size, D gene, V gene, J gene, CDR3 protein, CDR3 DNA. The D gene is left open where the match is weak. The size field is filled for only some rows; it gives once, few, many or a size class.

size: -
D: TRBD1
V: TRBV28
J: TRBJ1-2
CDR3: CASLQGASEGYTF
DNA: TGTGCCAGCCTCCAGGGGGCATCGGAAGGCTACACCTTC

size: -
D: TRBD2
V: TRBV27
J: TRBJ2-7
CDR3: CASSRGTRPYEQYF
DNA: TGTGCCAGCTCTAGGGGGACTAGACCATACGAGCAGTACTTC

size: -
D: TRBD2
V: TRBV12-3/TRBV12-4
J: TRBJ2-7
CDR3: CASLGRHEQYF
DNA: TGTGCCAGCCTCGGGAGGCACGAGCAGTACTTC

size: -
D: -
V: TRBV10-3
J: TRBJ1-1
CDR3: CAISEGLTEAFF
DNA: TGTGCCATCAGTGAGGGACTGACTGAAGCTTTCTTT

size: -
D: -
V: TRBV25-1
J: TRBJ2-2
CDR3: CASTLNTGELFF
DNA: TGTGCCAGCACCCTGAACACCGGGGAGCTGTTTTTT

size: once
D: TRBD2
V: TRBV27
J: TRBJ2-5
CDR3: CASSFNLAGGGETQYF
DNA: TGTGCCAGCAGTTTCAACCTAGCGGGAGGTGGGGAGACCCAGTACTTC

size: -
D: -
V: TRBV5-1
J: TRBJ1-1
CDR3: CASSTTMNTEAFF
DNA: TGCGCCAGCAGCACAACAATGAACACTGAAGCTTTCTTT

size: -
D: TRBD1
V: TRBV6-5
J: TRBJ1-4
CDR3: CASSLQGSDNEKLFF
DNA: TGTGCCAGCAGTCTACAGGGGTCCGATAATGAAAAACTGTTTTTT

size: -
D: -
V: TRBV28
J: TRBJ1-1
CDR3: CASSLWGKTVMNTEAFF
DNA: TGTGCCAGCAGTTTATGGGGGAAGACAGTTATGAACACTGAAGCTTTCTTT

size: -
D: TRBD2
V: TRBV5-1
J: TRBJ2-3
CDR3: CASSFLAGAFTDTQYF
DNA: TGCGCCAGCAGCTTCCTAGCGGGAGCGTTTACAGATACGCAGTATTTT

size: -
D: TRBD1
V: TRBV7-6
J: TRBJ1-5
CDR3: CASSPTGGQSPQHF
DNA: TGTGCCAGCAGCCCAACAGGGGGGCAAAGTCCCCAGCATTTT

size: -
D: -
V: TRBV19
J: TRBJ2-1
CDR3: CASKQGSYNEQFF
DNA: TGTGCCAGTAAACAGGGTTCCTACAATGAGCAGTTCTTC

size: -
D: -
V: TRBV19
J: TRBJ2-7
CDR3: CASSIRRGDSSYEQYF
DNA: TGTGCCAGTAGTATTCGGAGGGGGGACAGCTCCTACGAGCAGTACTTC

size: -
D: TRBD1
V: TRBV5-1
J: TRBJ2-2
CDR3: CASSLEPTGGSTGELFF
DNA: TGCGCCAGCAGCTTGGAGCCGACAGGGGGTAGTACCGGGGAGCTGTTTTTT

size: -
D: -
V: TRBV5-5
J: TRBJ2-7
CDR3: CASSLGSPGAYEQYF
DNA: TGTGCCAGCAGCTTGGGGTCTCCCGGGGCCTACGAGCAGTACTTC

size: -
D: -
V: TRBV28
J: TRBJ1-6
CDR3: CASSQGRTSSYNSPLHF
DNA: TGTGCCAGCAGTCAGGGACGGACTAGCTCCTATAATTCACCCCTCCACTTT

size: -
D: TRBD1
V: TRBV7-6
J: TRBJ2-7
CDR3: CASSFAGQGAYEQYF
DNA: TGTGCCAGCAGCTTTGCCGGACAGGGGGCTTACGAGCAGTACTTC

size: -
D: TRBD2
V: TRBV5-1
J: TRBJ2-1
CDR3: CASSLREAFNEQFF
DNA: TGCGCCAGCAGCTTGCGGGAGGCCTTCAATGAGCAGTTCTTC

size: -
D: -
V: TRBV9
J: TRBJ1-2
CDR3: CASSVAQGFNGYTF
DNA: TGTGCCAGCAGCGTAGCACAGGGATTCAATGGCTACACCTTC

size: -
D: TRBD2
V: TRBV6-6
J: TRBJ2-3
CDR3: CASSGPLERETDTQYF
DNA: TGTGCCAGCAGTGGCCCTTTGGAGCGGGAGACAGATACGCAGTATTTT

size: -
D: TRBD1
V: TRBV7-8
J: TRBJ2-5
CDR3: CASSLIGTGGFGWTQYF
DNA: TGTGCCAGCAGCTTAATAGGGACAGGGGGTTTTGGGTGGACCCAGTACTTC

size: -
D: TRBD1
V: TRBV19
J: TRBJ1-4
CDR3: CASRSGQGNEKLFF
DNA: TGTGCCAGTAGATCAGGACAGGGTAATGAAAAACTGTTTTTT

size: -
D: -
V: TRBV24-1
J: TRBJ2-7
CDR3: CAATRLNYEQYF
DNA: TGTGCCGCCACGCGGCTTAACTACGAGCAGTACTTC

size: few
D: -
V: TRBV5-1
J: TRBJ2-2
CDR3: CASSLDQGRRTGELFF
DNA: TGCGCCAGCAGCTTGGACCAGGGGCGCCGCACCGGGGAGCTGTTTTTT

size: once
D: TRBD1
V: TRBV5-1
J: TRBJ1-2
CDR3: CASSYETGYGYTF
DNA: TGCGCCAGCAGCTATGAGACAGGGTATGGCTACACCTTC

size: few
D: TRBD1
V: TRBV5-6
J: TRBJ1-1
CDR3: CASSLAGTGVMTEAFF
DNA: TGTGCCAGCAGCCTGGCCGGGACAGGGGTTATGACTGAAGCTTTCTTT

size: -
D: -
V: TRBV4-3
J: TRBJ2-3
CDR3: CASSPRGSDTQYF
DNA: TGCGCCAGCAGCCCAAGAGGCAGCGATACGCAGTATTTT

size: -
D: -
V: TRBV28
J: TRBJ2-1
CDR3: CASSFQGRLHHEQFF
DNA: TGTGCCAGCAGTTTTCAGGGGCGATTACATCATGAGCAGTTCTTC

size: -
D: -
V: TRBV5-6
J: TRBJ1-4
CDR3: CASSFDTFNEKLFF
DNA: TGTGCCAGCAGCTTCGACACATTTAATGAAAAACTGTTTTTT